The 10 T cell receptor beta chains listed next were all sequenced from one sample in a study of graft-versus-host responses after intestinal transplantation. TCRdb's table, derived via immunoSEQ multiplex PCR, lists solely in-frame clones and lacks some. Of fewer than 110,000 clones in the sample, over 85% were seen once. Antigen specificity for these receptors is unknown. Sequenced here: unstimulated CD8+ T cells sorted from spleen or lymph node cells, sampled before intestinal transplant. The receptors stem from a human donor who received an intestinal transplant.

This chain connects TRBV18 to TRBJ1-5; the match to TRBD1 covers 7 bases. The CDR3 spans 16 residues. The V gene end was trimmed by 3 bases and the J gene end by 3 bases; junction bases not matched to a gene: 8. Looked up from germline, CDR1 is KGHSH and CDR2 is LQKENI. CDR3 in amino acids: CASSPQRDRYNQPQHF. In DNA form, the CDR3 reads TGTGCCAGCTCACCCCAGCGGGACAGATACAATCAGCCCCAGCATTTT.

CDR3 DNA: TGTGCCAGCAGCTACAGCCGAGGACAGATACAAGAGACCCAGTACTTC. This codes for CASSYSRGQIQETQYF. V and J are TRBV7-6 and TRBJ2-5; the D gene is possibly TRBD1 (6 bases). Trimming stripped 4 bases from V and 2 bases from J, with 17 bases between. The germline gives CDR1 SGHVS, CDR2 FNYEAQ. This CDR3 is built from 16 residues.

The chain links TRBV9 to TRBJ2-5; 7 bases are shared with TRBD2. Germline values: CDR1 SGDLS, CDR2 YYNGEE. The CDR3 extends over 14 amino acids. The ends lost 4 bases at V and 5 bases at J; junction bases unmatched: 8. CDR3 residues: CASSTNLGGETQYF. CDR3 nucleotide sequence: TGTGCCAGCAGCACCAATCTCGGGGGGGAGACCCAGTACTTC.

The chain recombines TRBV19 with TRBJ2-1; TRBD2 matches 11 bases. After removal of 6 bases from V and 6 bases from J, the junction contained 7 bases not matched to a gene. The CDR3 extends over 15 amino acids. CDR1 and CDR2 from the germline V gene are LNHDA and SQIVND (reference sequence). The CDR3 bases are TGTGCCAGTAGCTCGACTAGCGGGGTCTCCAATGAGCAGTTCTTC. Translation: CASSSTSGVSNEQFF. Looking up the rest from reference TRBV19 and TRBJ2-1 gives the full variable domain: DGGITQSPKYLFRKEGQNVTLSCEQNLNHDAMYWYRQDPGQGLRLIYYSQIVNDFQKGDIAEGYSVSREKKESFPLTVTSAQKNPTAFYLCASSSTSGVSNEQFFGPGTRLTVL.

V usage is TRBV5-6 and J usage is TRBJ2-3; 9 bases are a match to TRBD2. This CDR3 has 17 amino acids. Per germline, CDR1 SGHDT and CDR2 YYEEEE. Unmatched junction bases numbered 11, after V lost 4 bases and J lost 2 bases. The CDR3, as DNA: TGTGCCAGCAGCCAGCATTATGGGACTAGCTTCACAGATACGCAGTATTTT. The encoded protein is CASSQHYGTSFTDTQYF.

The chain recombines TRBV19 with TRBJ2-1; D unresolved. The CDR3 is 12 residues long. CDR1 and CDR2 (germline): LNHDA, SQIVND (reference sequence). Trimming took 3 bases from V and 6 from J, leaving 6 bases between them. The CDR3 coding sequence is TGTGCCAGTAGTATGCGCGGCAATGAGCAGTTCTTC. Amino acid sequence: CASSMRGNEQFF. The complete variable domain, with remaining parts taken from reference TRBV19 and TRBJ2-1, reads DGGITQSPKYLFRKEGQNVTLSCEQNLNHDAMYWYRQDPGQGLRLIYYSQIVNDFQKGDIAEGYSVSREKKESFPLTVTSAQKNPTAFYLCASSMRGNEQFFGPGTRLTVL.

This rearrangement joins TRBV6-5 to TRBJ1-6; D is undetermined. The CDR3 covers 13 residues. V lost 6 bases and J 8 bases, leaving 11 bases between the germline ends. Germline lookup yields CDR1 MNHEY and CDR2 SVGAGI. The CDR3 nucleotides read TGTGCCAGCAGCACAGCTCGTTATTCACCCCTCCACTTT. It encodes CASSTARYSPLHF.

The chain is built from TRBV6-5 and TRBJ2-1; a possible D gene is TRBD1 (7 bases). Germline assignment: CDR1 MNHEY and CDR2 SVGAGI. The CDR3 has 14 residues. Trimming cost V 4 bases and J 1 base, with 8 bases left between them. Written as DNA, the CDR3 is TGTGCCAGCAGTTCAGGGGGGTCCTACAATGAGCAGTTCTTC. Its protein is CASSSGGSYNEQFF.

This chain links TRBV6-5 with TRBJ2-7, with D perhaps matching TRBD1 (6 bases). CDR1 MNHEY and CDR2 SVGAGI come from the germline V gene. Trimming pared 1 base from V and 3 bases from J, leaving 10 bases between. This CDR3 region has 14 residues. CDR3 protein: CASSYYREGYEQYF. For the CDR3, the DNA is TGTGCCAGCAGTTACTACAGGGAAGGCTACGAGCAGTACTTC.

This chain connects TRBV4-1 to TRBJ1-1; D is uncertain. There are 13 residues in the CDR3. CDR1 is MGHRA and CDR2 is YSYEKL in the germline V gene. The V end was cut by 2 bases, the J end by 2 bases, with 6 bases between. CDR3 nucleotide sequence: TGCGCCAGCAGCCAAATTTATAACACTGAAGCTTTCTTT. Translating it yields CASSQIYNTEAFF.